Listed here are 11 T cell receptor beta chains from one sample, sequenced in a study of regulatory T cells in long-lasting Graves disease. Time point indicated: newly diagnosed GD, antithyroid drugs for less than 3 months. Researchers made the TCR library from RNA that was extracted from PBMCs. Combining iRepertoire HTBI primers with Arm-PCR of CDR3 regions, the authors built TCR beta libraries. From the multiplex PCR reads, TCRdb called clonotypes with MiXCR, one entry per CDR3 protein. The sample has 350,000 to 400,000 distinct CDR3 sequences; around 16% are singletons. The sample was also linked to a second study, of T cells in Graves' hyperthyroidism and ophthalmopathy.

The specimen was peripheral blood mononuclear cells (PBMCs), collected at new diagnosis, from a patient treated with antithyroid drugs. Receptor source: a woman between 18 and 30 years old with Graves disease.

CDR3 loop: CASRSGLAFQTQYF. As DNA, the CDR3 is TGTGCCAGCAGGTCGGGACTAGCGTTTCAGACCCAGTACTTC. The chain recombines TRBV7-6 with TRBJ2-5; 10 bases agree with TRBD2. J gave up 6 bases and V 6 bases, and 7 bases lay outside the gene matches. Germline V gene lookup returns CDR1 SGHVS and CDR2 FNYEAQ. This CDR3 contains 14 residues. The full variable domain, completed using reference TRBV7-6 and TRBJ2-5, is GAGVSQSPRYKVTKRGQDVALRCDPISGHVSLYWYRQALGQGPEFLTYFNYEAQQDKSGLPNDRFSAERPEGSISTLTIQRTEQRDSAMYRCASRSGLAFQTQYFGPGTRLLVL.

Many counts were recorded for this clonotype. The V call is TRBV5-1, the J call TRBJ2-7; D may be TRBD2 (5 bases). In germline, CDR1 is SGHRS, CDR2 YFSETQ. Trimming took off 6 bases at V and 0 bases at J, with 16 bases between the two ends. The CDR3 totals 15 residues. The chain's CDR3 is CASTEAPASSYEQYF. For the CDR3, the DNA is TGCGCCAGCACGGAGGCCCCGGCTAGCTCCTACGAGCAGTACTTC.

This clonotype has only a few counts. V usage is TRBV6-5 and J usage is TRBJ1-4; D unresolved. The V end lost 1 base, the J end lost 8 bases, and 8 bases lay between the germline ends. Germline CDR1 MNHEY, CDR2 SVGAGI. The CDR3 runs to 13 residues. The CDR3: CASSYLGREKLFF. CDR3 in DNA: TGTGCCAGCAGTTACTTAGGGCGCGAAAAACTGTTTTTT.

The J gene is TRBJ1-5, the V gene TRBV2; unclear D gene. The CDR3 contains 16 residues. Germline CDR1 is SNHLY and CDR2 is FYNNEI. Trimming left V 4 bases short and J 3 bases short, with 16 bases between. CDR3 sequence: CASSVGDRQVNQPQHF. CDR3 sequence (DNA): TGTGCCAGCAGTGTTGGGGATAGGCAGGTCAATCAGCCCCAGCATTTT. The variable domain in full, with the rest retrieved from reference TRBV2 and TRBJ1-5, is EPEVTQTPSHQVTQMGQEVILRCVPISNHLYFYWYRQILGQKVEFLVSFYNNEISEKSEIFDDQFSVERPDGSNFTLKIRSTKLEDSAMYFCASSVGDRQVNQPQHFGDGTRLSIL.

This clonotype was detected ten times or more. V usage is TRBV12-3 or TRBV12-4 and J usage is TRBJ1-1; no firm D call. The V end lost 2 bases, the J end lost 7 bases, and 5 bases lay between the germline ends. CDR3 size: 11 residues. This CDR3 is CASSLKGEAFF. The CDR3 coding sequence is TGTGCCAGCAGTTTAAAGGGTGAAGCTTTCTTT.

In the case of this clonotype: It may be a read error: a sequence one base away is much more abundant. The gene calls are TRBV11-2 and TRBJ2-2, with TRBD2 matching 11 bases. The germline V gene has CDR1 SGHAT and CDR2 FQNNGV. CDR3 size: 15 residues. V was pared by 7 bases and J by 6 bases, with 7 bases of the junction left unmatched. CDR3 residues: CASIVGLADAGELFF. CDR3 coding DNA: TGTGCCAGCATAGTGGGACTAGCGGACGCCGGGGAGCTGTTTTTT.

This clonotype was picked up many times. The chain links TRBV4-1 to TRBJ2-1; D uncertain. The CDR3 spans 13 residues. V was shortened by 0 bases and J by 8 bases, with 8 bases between the two germline ends. Germline assignment: CDR1 MGHRA and CDR2 YSYEKL. The CDR3 loop is CASSQDRRYEQFF. The CDR3 DNA reads as TGCGCCAGCAGCCAAGATCGTCGATATGAGCAGTTCTTC.

This clonotype has a count of ten or more. The rearrangement uses TRBV6-1 and TRBJ2-1; D is possibly TRBD1 (6 bases). Trimming cost V 5 bases and J 4 bases, with 9 bases left between them. Looked up from germline, CDR1 is MNHNS and CDR2 is SASEGT. The CDR3 loop spans 13 amino acids. The CDR3 loop reads CASSPQGYNEQFF. CDR3 coding DNA: TGTGCCAGCAGTCCACAGGGTTACAATGAGCAGTTCTTC.

This clonotype has at least ten counts. This chain connects TRBV3-1 to TRBJ2-1, with D perhaps assigned TRBD1 or TRBD2 (6 bases each). The germline CDR1 and CDR2 sequences are LGHDT and YNNKEL (reference sequence). This CDR3 spans 16 amino acids. The V end lost 2 bases, the J end lost 4 bases, and 15 bases lay between the germline ends. The CDR3 sequence is CASSQPGAPPYNEQFF. CDR3 nucleotides: TGTGCCAGCAGCCAACCGGGGGCCCCCCCTTACAATGAGCAGTTCTTC.

This clonotype appeared many times. This rearrangement joins TRBV5-1 to TRBJ2-1, with TRBD1 matching over 10 bases. Trimming removed 4 bases from V and 7 bases from J; junction bases left unmatched: 11. Germline V gene sequence: CDR1 SGHRS, CDR2 YFSETQ. The CDR3 has 16 residues. The CDR3 nucleotides read TGCGCCAGCAGCCAAGCTACCGGGACAGGGGTGAATGAGCAGTTCTTC. It translates to CASSQATGTGVNEQFF.

About this clonotype itself: Since a far larger clone is one base different, this is likely a read error. The V gene is TRBV11-2, the J gene TRBJ2-4; D tentatively fits TRBD1 or TRBD2 (5 bases each). The J call may be wrong; the DNA end is better matched by TRBJ2-1. Germline CDR1 and CDR2: SGHAT and FQNNGV. The length of the CDR3 is 11 residues. The DNA of the CDR3 is TGTGCCAGCAGCGGTGGGGGTGATCAGTTCTTC. Translated: CASSGGGDQFF.